These 30 T cell receptor beta chains originate from one sample sequenced in a study of blood T cell repertoires in COVID-19. The assay was immunoSEQ multiplex PCR, and TCRdb's table has in-frame clones only and misses some. Here the sample spans around 320,000 clones, 90% being singletons. The sample taken for sequencing was PBMCs or T cells enriched from blood (not recorded which). These receptors all stem from a woman aged 25 to 45 who had been exposed to COVID-19.

This clone came up a few times. The CDR3: CASSLDEGPPVVEQYF. CDR3 DNA sequence: TGTGCCAGCAGCTTAGATGAGGGCCCCCCGGTGGTGGAGCAGTACTTC. The chain has TRBV11-2 and TRBJ2-7; tentatively, D is TRBD2 (5 bases). Trimming pared 0 bases from V and 7 bases from J, leaving 19 bases between. CDR1 and CDR2 from the germline V gene are SGHAT and FQNNGV. The CDR3 is made up of 16 amino acids.

The CDR3 loop is CATRPGQAYGYTF. As DNA, the CDR3 is TGTGCCACCCGACCGGGACAGGCCTATGGCTACACCTTC. The chain joins TRBV2 to TRBJ1-2; TRBD1 matches 8 bases. CDR1 is SNHLY, CDR2 FYNNEI, per germline. Losses at the gene ends were 10 bases for V and 4 bases for J; bases not matched to a gene: 8. The CDR3 has 13 residues. Looking up the rest from reference TRBV2 and TRBJ1-2 gives the full variable domain: EPEVTQTPSHQVTQMGQEVILRCVPISNHLYFYWYRQILGQKVEFLVSFYNNEISEKSEIFDDQFSVERPDGSNFTLKIRSTKLEDSAMYFCATRPGQAYGYTFGSGTRLTVV.

The chain employs TRBV27 and TRBJ1-1; 8 bases fit TRBD1. After removal of 3 bases from V and 9 bases from J, the junction contained 9 bases not matched to a gene. The CDR3 totals 14 residues. The germline V gene has CDR1 MNHEY and CDR2 SMNVEV (reference sequence). CDR3 sequence: CASSFLQGGSKAFF. The CDR3 DNA sequence: TGTGCCAGCAGTTTCCTACAGGGGGGCTCTAAAGCTTTCTTT.

The chain combines TRBV6-5 with TRBJ1-1; weak D call: TRBD1 (6 bases). Germline loops: CDR1 MNHEY, CDR2 SVGAGI. The CDR3 has 13 amino acids. The germline V and J ends were trimmed by 6 bases and 1 base, with 9 bases remaining between them. In DNA form, the CDR3 reads TGTGCCAGCAGATCGACAGGGAACACTGAAGCTTTCTTT. Translation: CASRSTGNTEAFF.

The genes are TRBV5-1 and TRBJ1-4; 8 positions agree with TRBD1. CDR1 and CDR2 (germline): SGHRS, YFSETQ. Trimming took 0 bases from V and 8 from J; bases not matched to a gene: 3. This CDR3 region has 14 residues. The CDR3 here is CASSLGTGQEKLFF. The CDR3 DNA reads TGCGCCAGCAGCTTGGGGACAGGGCAAGAAAAACTGTTTTTT.

The V and J genes are TRBV10-3 and TRBJ1-1; no reliable D call. Per the germline V gene, CDR1 is ENHRY and CDR2 is SYGVKD. The V end lost 4 bases, the J end lost 1 base, and 10 bases lay between the germline ends. The CDR3 has 14 residues. The CDR3 DNA reads TGTGCCATCAGTGGGATAGGAGGGAACACTGAAGCTTTCTTT. This gives the protein CAISGIGGNTEAFF.

A remark on this clone: One junction end does not reproduce the germline sequence, and a read error may be involved. This chain uses TRBV29-1 with TRBJ1-4, with D possibly being TRBD1 (6 bases). CDR1 is SQVTM, CDR2 ANQGSEA, per germline. This CDR3 contains 14 residues. CDR3 nucleotide sequence: TGCAGCGTTCAAGATGGGCAGGGGCGGGAAAAACTGTTTTTT. This codes for CSVQDGQGREKLFF.

Comments on this clone: The same CDR3 is also encoded by other DNA sequences in this sample. The gene calls are TRBV6-5 and TRBJ2-7; 11 nucleotides align to TRBD1. The CDR3 spans 16 residues. Trimming at V came to 0 bases and at J to 2 bases, leaving 3 bases not matched to a gene. Germline V gives CDR1 MNHEY, CDR2 SVGAGI. The CDR3: CASSYSRTGGTYEQYF. CDR3 DNA: TGTGCCAGCAGTTACTCGAGGACAGGGGGCACCTACGAGCAGTACTTC.

The CDR3: CASSLPLAGDVDTQYF. The CDR3 DNA is TGCGCCAGCAGCTTGCCCCTAGCGGGGGACGTGGATACGCAGTATTTT. The V and J genes are TRBV5-1 and TRBJ2-3, with 10 nucleotides matching TRBD2. CDR3 length: 16 residues. Germline CDR1 SGHRS, CDR2 YFSETQ. With 1 base clipped from V and 6 bases from J, the junction kept 8 bases outside the gene matches.

The chain couples TRBV29-1 to TRBJ2-7; 7 bases align to TRBD1. J lost 0 bases, V lost 5 bases, and 7 bases had no gene match. The CDR3 consists of 14 residues. CDR1 and CDR2 (germline): SQVTM, ANQGSEA. In DNA form, the CDR3 reads TGCAGCGTTTGGAACCGGGACAGCTCCTACGAGCAGTACTTC. It yields the protein CSVWNRDSSYEQYF.

The V gene is TRBV2, the J gene TRBJ1-5, with a weak D call TRBD1 (5 bases). The CDR3 covers 16 residues. V was shortened by 2 bases and J by 1 base, with 12 bases between the two germline ends. The germline gives CDR1 SNHLY, CDR2 FYNNEI. The CDR3 region has the DNA TGTGCCAGCAGTGAACTCACAGGAGGGAGCAATCAGCCCCAGCATTTT. It yields the protein CASSELTGGSNQPQHF.

This sequence joins TRBV5-1 and TRBJ2-5; possible D gene TRBD2, 7 bases. Looked up from germline, CDR1 is SGHRS and CDR2 is YFSETQ. The V end was cut by 0 bases, the J end by 5 bases, with 11 bases between. The CDR3 extends over 14 amino acids. DNA of the CDR3: TGCGCCAGCAGCTTGGGCGGGGGCCGTGAGACCCAGTACTTC. Residues: CASSLGGGRETQYF.

This sequence joins TRBV19 and TRBJ1-6, with TRBD1 as a possible D gene (6 bases). Looked up from germline, CDR1 is LNHDA and CDR2 is SQIVND (reference sequence). The V end lost 7 bases, the J end lost 5 bases, and 18 bases lay between the germline ends. This CDR3 region has 16 residues. CDR3 loop: CASKDRPERDNSPLHF. The DNA of the CDR3 is TGTGCCAGTAAAGACAGGCCGGAGAGGGATAATTCACCCCTCCACTTT.

This chain joins TRBV5-1 and TRBJ1-2; 10 bases fit TRBD1. This CDR3 comprises 16 residues. CDR1 and CDR2 from the germline V gene are SGHRS and YFSETQ. V dropped 4 bases and J dropped 8; count of bases not matched to a gene: 14. The CDR3 spells CASSPSPQTGGEGYTF. The CDR3 region has the DNA TGCGCCAGCAGCCCGTCTCCCCAGACAGGGGGCGAGGGCTACACCTTC.

J is TRBJ2-7 and V is TRBV27, with D perhaps TRBD2 (5 bases). The germline gives CDR1 MNHEY, CDR2 SMNVEV (reference sequence). The germline V and J ends were trimmed by 7 bases and 5 bases, with 24 bases remaining between them. The CDR3 covers 16 residues. This chain's CDR3 is CASKNRPGIITDEQYF. DNA of the CDR3: TGTGCCAGCAAAAACCGTCCGGGGATTATTACGGACGAGCAGTACTTC.

The CDR3 is CASSLGQGEWHGYTF. CDR3 in DNA: TGTGCCAGCAGCTTGGGGCAGGGGGAATGGCATGGCTACACCTTC. V gene TRBV5-6 combines with J gene TRBJ1-2; 7 positions agree with TRBD1. CDR1 SGHDT and CDR2 YYEEEE come from the germline V gene. The V gene end was trimmed by 0 bases and the J gene end by 6 bases; junction bases not matched to a gene: 8. This CDR3 comprises 15 residues.

The rearrangement joins TRBV6-1 to TRBJ2-3; D is ambiguous. Per germline, CDR1 MNHNS and CDR2 SASEGT. The CDR3 has 15 amino acids. Trimming cost V 1 base and J 0 bases, with 8 bases left between them. The CDR3 spells CASSEGRPSTDTQYF. The CDR3 coding sequence is TGTGCCAGCAGTGAAGGCAGGCCAAGCACAGATACGCAGTATTTT.

This sequence joins TRBV4-3 and TRBJ1-6; tentatively, D is TRBD1 (5 bases). Germline CDR1 reads LGHNA; CDR2 reads YSLEER. V shed 1 base and J shed 13 bases, with 14 bases lying between them. The CDR3 covers 14 residues. The CDR3 loop reads CASSQGQGNFPLHF. CDR3 coding DNA: TGCGCCAGCAGCCAAGGGCAGGGAAATTTCCCCCTCCACTTT.

The chain links TRBV7-7 to TRBJ1-4; 7 bases map to TRBD1. The CDR3 runs 15 residues. Germline loops: CDR1 SSHAT, CDR2 FNYEAQ (reference sequence). V shed 0 bases, J shed 7 bases, and the junction held 5 bases outside the gene matches. CDR3 amino acids: CASSLARGLGEKLFF. In nucleotides, the CDR3 is TGTGCCAGCAGCTTAGCGAGGGGGCTGGGTGAAAAACTGTTTTTT.

This chain links TRBV27 with TRBJ2-1; unclear D gene. CDR3 length: 13 amino acids. V was pared by 3 bases and J by 9 bases, with 12 bases between. Germline values: CDR1 MNHEY, CDR2 SMNVEV (reference sequence). The CDR3 loop reads CASSFPPYGEQFF. The CDR3 DNA sequence: TGTGCCAGCAGTTTCCCCCCCTACGGTGAGCAGTTCTTC.

As regards this clone: Additional DNA sequences in this sample encode the identical CDR3. The chain joins TRBV5-1 to TRBJ2-6, with a weak D call TRBD1 (6 bases). This CDR3 region has 15 residues. From germline, CDR1 is SGHRS and CDR2 YFSETQ. With 1 base removed from V and 1 base from J, the gap between germline ends came to 6 bases. For the CDR3, the DNA is TGCGCCAGCAGCTTGACAGGGTCTGGGGCCAACGTCCTGACTTTC. Amino acid sequence: CASSLTGSGANVLTF.

The chain recombines TRBV7-2 with TRBJ2-7; 7 bases agree with TRBD1. Germline CDR1 and CDR2: SGHTA and FQGNSA. The CDR3 sequence is 15 residues long. Unmatched junction bases numbered 7, after V lost 5 bases and J lost 0 bases. This CDR3 is CASSTGQVSSYEQYF. Here the CDR3 DNA reads TGTGCCAGCAGCACCGGACAGGTATCCTCCTACGAGCAGTACTTC.

The chain has TRBV13 and TRBJ1-2, with 7 bases fitting TRBD1. Germline V gives CDR1 PRHDT, CDR2 FYEKMQ (reference sequence). The J segment lost 0 bases and the V segment lost 5 bases, leaving 6 bases of the junction unmatched. CDR3 length equals 15 residues. CDR3 amino acids: CASSPGTAANYGYTF. Here the CDR3 DNA reads TGTGCCAGCAGCCCCGGGACAGCAGCTAACTATGGCTACACCTTC.

The chain uses TRBV5-1 and TRBJ2-1, with 7 bases identical to TRBD2. With 0 bases clipped from V and 5 bases from J, the junction kept 5 bases outside the gene matches. This CDR3 contains 15 residues. Germline CDR1 and CDR2: SGHRS and YFSETQ. This CDR3 reads CASSLDFRGDNEQFF. The CDR3 region has the DNA TGCGCCAGCAGCTTGGACTTCCGGGGGGACAATGAGCAGTTCTTC.

This chain joins TRBV2 and TRBJ1-2; tentative D call: TRBD1 (6 bases). Trimming pared 4 bases from V and 4 bases from J, leaving 13 bases between. The CDR3 loop spans 14 amino acids. Germline CDR1 is SNHLY and CDR2 is FYNNEI. DNA of the CDR3: TGTGCCAGCAGTGTTCACAGGGATACCTATGGCTACACCTTC. It codes for CASSVHRDTYGYTF.

DNA for the CDR3: TGTGCCAGCAGTTTCCGACTCCACGGGACAGGGGAGACGCAGTATTTT. This encodes CASSFRLHGTGETQYF. The V call is TRBV27, the J call TRBJ2-3; the match to TRBD1 covers 10 bases. The germline V gene encodes CDR1 MNHEY and CDR2 SMNVEV (reference sequence). J lost 9 bases, V lost 3 bases, and 12 bases had no gene match. The CDR3 loop spans 16 amino acids.

The CDR3: CASRITGSYNSPLHF. DNA for the CDR3: TGTGCCAGCAGAATTACAGGGTCCTATAATTCACCCCTCCACTTT. The chain has TRBV28 and TRBJ1-6; tentative D call: TRBD1 (6 bases). V was trimmed by 6 bases and J by 1 base, leaving 10 bases between them. The CDR3 totals 15 residues. CDR1 is MDHEN and CDR2 is SYDVKM in the germline V gene.

The rearrangement uses TRBV18 and TRBJ1-1; 8 bases fit TRBD1. Trimming took 4 bases from V and 6 from J; bases not matched to a gene: 7. The CDR3 totals 14 residues. The germline V gene encodes CDR1 KGHSH and CDR2 LQKENI. CDR3 amino acids: CASSLGQGLSEAFF. The CDR3 nucleotides read TGTGCCAGCTCACTAGGACAGGGACTTTCTGAAGCTTTCTTT.

The chain combines TRBV5-1 with TRBJ1-2, with 7 bases identical to TRBD1. The CDR3 covers 15 residues. The germline V gene has CDR1 SGHRS and CDR2 YFSETQ. After removal of 0 bases from V and 5 bases from J, the junction contained 7 bases not matched to a gene. The CDR3 sequence is CASSLAGTARYGYTF. CDR3 coding DNA: TGCGCCAGCAGCTTGGCCGGGACAGCAAGATATGGCTACACCTTC.

The genes are TRBV5-6 and TRBJ2-5, with TRBD2 as a possible D gene (5 bases). The germline V gene has CDR1 SGHDT and CDR2 YYEEEE. V dropped 1 base and J dropped 4 bases, with 11 bases sitting between them. The CDR3 spans 14 residues. The CDR3 coding sequence is TGTGCCAGCAGCTTGAAGGCTAGCCGAGAGACCCAGTACTTC. It is translated as CASSLKASRETQYF.